These 3 T cell receptor beta chains were sequenced from one sample in a study of T cell changes during pregnancy in multiple sclerosis. Clones were read by immunoSEQ multiplex PCR, and TCRdb kept only the in-frame ones, dropping some. The data contain 100,000 or so clones, about 94% of them singletons. The starting material was peripheral blood, obtained after pregnancy. Receptor source: a female donor in good health, enrolled as a control in a pregnancy study.

This chain joins TRBV7-9 and TRBJ2-1; TRBD1 aligns across 7 bases. CDR3 length equals 15 residues. The V segment lost 2 bases and the J segment 4 bases; nucleotides outside the gene matches: 5. The germline gives CDR1 SEHNR, CDR2 FQNEAQ (reference sequence). The CDR3 loop is CASSLLQGEYNEQFF. DNA for the CDR3: TGTGCCAGCAGCTTACTGCAGGGGGAGTACAATGAGCAGTTCTTC.

The chain combines TRBV7-9 with TRBJ2-1; D may be TRBD2 (6 bases). V shed 5 bases and J shed 3 bases, with 17 bases lying between them. CDR1 SEHNR and CDR2 FQNEAQ come from the germline V gene (reference sequence). The length of the CDR3 is 16 residues. The CDR3 is CASSPPPGVYYNEQFF. CDR3 nucleotide sequence: TGTGCCAGCAGCCCGCCCCCGGGAGTCTACTACAATGAGCAGTTCTTC.

The rearrangement joins TRBV6-7 to TRBJ1-5; tentatively, D is TRBD1 (5 bases). TRBV6-7 is treated as an ORF (open reading frame) with a function not yet certain. The CDR3 is 16 residues long. Trimming pared 3 bases from V and 2 bases from J, leaving 14 bases between. CDR3 residues: CASSYSHLGGNQPQHF. For the CDR3, the DNA is TGTGCCAGCAGTTATTCCCACCTAGGGGGCAATCAGCCCCAGCATTTT.